One sample yielded the 18 T cell receptor beta chains listed below, sequenced in a study of cytotoxic CD8 clonotypes in ibrutinib-treated CLL (dated by TCRdb to 2020 to 2022). The library came from the immunoSEQ multiplex PCR assay. This is the immuneACCESS table as TCRdb keeps it, with only in-frame sequences that have V and J called. A part of the clones is gone; compared with another copy, unresolved V genes explain less than half, and the rest is unexplained. The sample table records over 100,000 clones; roughly 88% of these occur just once. In total, the top ten clones hold under 2.5% of the sample. According to the study, the label for this sample's time point signals: around 25 months on ibrutinib. Sequenced here: PBMCs, sampled after 24 months of ibrutinib treatment. The source of these receptors is a human donor with chronic lymphocytic leukemia.

J is TRBJ2-2 and V is TRBV2; D call uncertain. This CDR3 contains 14 residues. V gave up 4 bases and J gave up 3 bases, with 9 bases separating them. The germline V gene encodes CDR1 SNHLY and CDR2 FYNNEI. The CDR3 reads CASSGDTYTGELFF. The CDR3 coding sequence is TGTGCCAGCAGTGGAGATACTTACACCGGGGAGCTGTTTTTT.

The chain is built from TRBV7-9 and TRBJ1-6, with D unresolved. The germline CDR1 and CDR2 sequences are SEHNR and FQNEAQ (reference sequence). Trimming took 7 bases from V and 8 from J, leaving 9 bases between them. This CDR3 contains 12 residues. The CDR3 DNA follows: TGTGCCAGCAATATCGGTGATTCACCCCTCCACTTT. Protein: CASNIGDSPLHF.

The V gene is TRBV6-5, the J gene TRBJ2-5; 7 nucleotides line up with TRBD2. CDR1 is MNHEY, CDR2 SVGAGI, per germline. The V and J ends lost 5 bases and 4 bases, in that order; junction bases with no gene match: 10. The CDR3 spans 15 residues. The CDR3 DNA sequence: TGTGCCAGCAGTGCCGTTGGGAGGGCCCGAGAGACCCAGTACTTC. Residues: CASSAVGRARETQYF.

The rearrangement uses TRBV28 and TRBJ2-1; D remains unclear. This CDR3 region has 13 residues. Germline lookup yields CDR1 MDHEN and CDR2 SYDVKM. The V end lost 6 bases, the J end lost 10 bases, and 16 bases lay between the germline ends. The CDR3 spells CASSPLWANEQFF. Here the CDR3 DNA reads TGTGCCAGCAGCCCCCTCTGGGCGAACGAGCAGTTCTTC.

The chain carries TRBV28 and TRBJ2-1; no firm D call. Looked up from germline, CDR1 is MDHEN and CDR2 is SYDVKM. This CDR3 comprises 12 residues. The V gene lost 5 bases and the J gene lost 12 bases, with 14 bases spanning the gap. The CDR3 is CASSPDGDRQFF. CDR3 sequence (DNA): TGTGCCAGCAGTCCCGATGGGGATCGGCAGTTCTTC.

The chain has TRBV19 and TRBJ1-5; TRBD1 matches at 7 bases. V shed 6 bases and J 1 base; nucleotides not matched to a gene: 3. Germline CDR1 LNHDA, CDR2 SQIVND (reference sequence). The CDR3 sequence is 14 residues long. This CDR3 is CASRPTGSNQPQHF. CDR3 coding DNA: TGTGCCAGTAGGCCGACAGGGAGCAATCAGCCCCAGCATTTT.

The chain combines TRBV6-5 with TRBJ1-4; 7 bases are a match to TRBD1. Germline V gene sequence: CDR1 MNHEY, CDR2 SVGAGI. V shed 3 bases and J 8 bases; nucleotides not matched to a gene: 6. This CDR3 has 14 amino acids. The CDR3 region has the DNA TGTGCCAGCAGTTATCAGGGGGTGGGAGAAAAACTGTTTTTT. This codes for CASSYQGVGEKLFF.

The V call is TRBV27, the J call TRBJ1-3; D remains ambiguous. V lost 6 bases and J lost 3, with 24 bases in between. CDR3 length: 18 amino acids. Germline loops: CDR1 MNHEY, CDR2 SMNVEV (reference sequence). CDR3 bases: TGTGCCAGCAGCTTTACTCGGGCCCGTAAGGCGGGTGGAAACACCATATATTTT. Amino acids: CASSFTRARKAGGNTIYF.

This chain joins TRBV7-9 and TRBJ2-1; 9 bases match TRBD2. V was pared by 5 bases and J by 2 bases, with 7 bases of the junction left unmatched. This CDR3 has 16 amino acids. Germline V gene lookup returns CDR1 SEHNR and CDR2 FQNEAQ (reference sequence). DNA of the CDR3: TGTGCCAGCAGCCCCGCTAGCGGGAATACCTACAATGAGCAGTTCTTC. Translated: CASSPASGNTYNEQFF.

The CDR3 DNA reads TGCGCCAGCAGCCAGGGGTACCAAGAGACCCAGTACTTC. This gives the protein CASSQGYQETQYF. The gene calls are TRBV4-3 and TRBJ2-5, with unresolved D. The CDR3 runs to 13 residues. V was pared by 3 bases and J by 0 bases, with 5 bases between. Germline assignment: CDR1 LGHNA and CDR2 YSLEER.

For the CDR3, the DNA is TGTGCCAGCAGGGGGAGCACAGATACGCAGTATTTT. Translation: CASRGSTDTQYF. The J gene is TRBJ2-3, the V gene TRBV28, with D uncertain. There are 12 residues in the CDR3. Germline V lookup: CDR1 MDHEN, CDR2 SYDVKM. The V end lost 6 bases, the J end lost 0 bases, and 4 bases lay between the germline ends.

The chain joins TRBV15 to TRBJ2-7, with 11 nucleotides matching TRBD2. The length of the CDR3 is 15 residues. Germline V gives CDR1 LNHNV, CDR2 YYDKDF (reference sequence). The V gene end was trimmed by 0 bases and the J gene end by 7 bases; junction bases not matched to a gene: 5. CDR3 DNA: TGTGCCACCAGCAGAGATAGACTAGCGGGACCGGAGCAGTACTTC. Its translation: CATSRDRLAGPEQYF.

This chain connects TRBV7-6 to TRBJ2-3; possibly TRBD1 for D (6 bases). V was trimmed by 3 bases and J by 4 bases, leaving 14 bases between them. The germline V gene encodes CDR1 SGHVS and CDR2 FNYEAQ. The CDR3 runs 15 residues. The CDR3 region is CASSLSTGNADTQYF. The CDR3, as DNA: TGTGCCAGCAGCTTGTCTACAGGGAATGCAGATACGCAGTATTTT.

This chain links TRBV5-4 with TRBJ2-2; 11 bases are shared with TRBD1. The V and J ends lost 4 bases and 6 bases, in that order; junction bases with no gene match: 8. The CDR3 totals 16 residues. Germline V CDR1 and CDR2: SGHNT, YYREEE (reference sequence). The CDR3 nucleotides read TGTGCCAGCAGCAGAACTCCGGGACAGGGGGCCGGGGAGCTGTTTTTT. Translating it yields CASSRTPGQGAGELFF.

This clone was seen more than once but under ten times. The J gene is TRBJ1-5, the V gene TRBV28; 8 bases are shared with TRBD1. The CDR3 is made up of 16 amino acids. From germline, CDR1 is MDHEN and CDR2 SYDVKM. Unmatched junction bases numbered 6, after V lost 5 bases and J lost 0 bases. CDR3 nucleotides: TGTGCCAGCAGTGAGGCAGGGGGCTTTAGCAATCAGCCCCAGCATTTT. This codes for CASSEAGGFSNQPQHF.

This rearrangement joins TRBV5-6 to TRBJ1-2; D not certain. The ends were cut back, 0 bases at V and 8 bases at J, with 8 bases in the middle. Germline assignment: CDR1 SGHDT and CDR2 YYEEEE. The CDR3 is 12 amino acids. CDR3 nucleotide sequence: TGTGCCAGCAGCTTGGAGGTCTTCGGCTACACCTTC. As protein: CASSLEVFGYTF. The full variable domain, with the rest looked up from reference TRBV5-6 and TRBJ1-2, is DAGVTQSPTHLIKTRGQQVTLRCSPKSGHDTVSWYQQALGQGPQFIFQYYEEEERQRGNFPDRFSGHQFPNYSSELNVNALLLGDSALYLCASSLEVFGYTFGSGTRLTVV.

The J gene is TRBJ2-3, the V gene TRBV4-3, with 7 bases that match TRBD2. The germline V gene encodes CDR1 LGHNA and CDR2 YSLEER. This CDR3 spans 17 amino acids. J was trimmed by 4 bases and V by 4 bases; bases with no gene match: 14. CDR3 residues: CASSRGGGRAFSDTQYF. CDR3 DNA sequence: TGCGCCAGCAGCCGAGGTGGGGGGAGGGCCTTTTCAGATACGCAGTATTTT.

V gene TRBV7-8 combines with J gene TRBJ2-1; perhaps TRBD2 as D (5 bases). V shed 1 base and J shed 9 bases, with 13 bases lying between them. The CDR3 loop spans 14 amino acids. CDR1 SGHVS and CDR2 FQNEAQ come from the germline V gene. CDR3 sequence: CASSLEARAGEQFF. The CDR3 bases are TGTGCCAGCAGCTTAGAGGCGAGGGCGGGTGAGCAGTTCTTC.